The rows below give T cell receptor beta chains drawn from one sample of a study of response to subunit inactivated influenza vaccine. TCRdb called the RT-PCR reads again in MiXCR, with one record for every CDR3 protein. Here the sample spans 600,000 to 850,000 distinct CDR3 sequences, approximately 14% being singletons. This sample comprised PBMCs from blood, obtained less than 15 days before vaccination. The receptor source for this set is a middle-aged man who received an inactivated influenza vaccine. Both conserved end residues are part of each CDR3. The D gene is left open where the match is weak. Part of the rows lack a size; the others show once, few, many or a class for expanded clones.

d_gene	j_gene	abundance	v_gene	CDR3nt	CDR3aa
NA	TRBJ1-1	NA	TRBV27	TGTGCCAGCAGTTTAAATTGGTCGGGTACTGAAGCTTTCTTT	CASSLNWSGTEAFF
NA	TRBJ1-2	NA	TRBV20-1	TGCAGTGCCCCCCCGGGGGATGGCTACATCTTC	CSAPPGDGYIF
TRBD2	TRBJ2-1	many	TRBV5-1	TGCGCCAGCAGCTTACTAGCGGGGGCGAACAATGAGCAGTTCTTC	CASSLLAGANNEQFF
NA	TRBJ2-7	few	TRBV5-6	TGTGCCAGCAGCTTGTACGGGACTTACTCCTACGAGCAGTACTTC	CASSLYGTYSYEQYF
NA	TRBJ2-4	NA	TRBV20-1	TGCAGTGCTGACACCGGGCGGCACATTCAGTACTTC	CSADTGRHIQYF
TRBD1	TRBJ2-4	few	TRBV28	TGTGCCAGCAGTTCACCCTCAGGGGGCGGCAAAAACATTCAGTACTTC	CASSSPSGGGKNIQYF
TRBD2	TRBJ2-2	NA	TRBV11-2	TGTGCCAGCAGCCGCCGACTAGCGGGAGTCGTCACCGGGGAGCTGTTTTTT	CASSRRLAGVVTGELFF
TRBD2	TRBJ2-3	many	TRBV5-1	TGCGCCAGCAGCTTGGGGCGGGGGGGCACAGATACGCAGTATTTT	CASSLGRGGTDTQYF
TRBD1	TRBJ1-5	many	TRBV20-1	TGCAGTGCTGGGACAGGGGGTGGCAATCAGCCCCAGCATTTT	CSAGTGGGNQPQHF
NA	TRBJ2-7	NA	TRBV7-9	TGTGCCAGCAGCTTGGAGGGGGGGGGCTCCTACGAGCAGTACTTC	CASSLEGGGSYEQYF
TRBD2	TRBJ2-5	few	TRBV7-2	TGTGCCAGCAGCTTAGCACTAGCGTCCGGGGCCCAGTACTTC	CASSLALASGAQYF
NA	TRBJ1-4	many	TRBV28	TGTGCCAGCAGCAATGGTGCCCGAAAACTGTTTTTT	CASSNGARKLFF
NA	TRBJ2-7	many	TRBV29-1	TGCAGCGTTAAAGAGCCCGAGCAGTACTTC	CSVKEPEQYF
TRBD1	TRBJ2-2	few	TRBV12-3/TRBV12-4	TGTGCCAGCAGTTTTCGACAGGGGTCCACCGGGGAGCTGTTTTTT	CASSFRQGSTGELFF
NA	TRBJ1-1	few	TRBV4-3	TGCGCCAGCAGCCCCCGTAGACAGTTACCCGAAGCTTTCTTT	CASSPRRQLPEAFF
NA	TRBJ1-2	few	TRBV5-1	TGCGCCAGCAGCCCGGACAGACCTAACTATGGCTACACCTTC	CASSPDRPNYGYTF
NA	TRBJ2-3	many	TRBV10-3	TGTGCCATCAGTGAAATGGGGTCTAGCACAGATACGCAGTATTTT	CAISEMGSSTDTQYF
TRBD2	TRBJ2-1	many	TRBV4-3	TGCGCCAGCAGCCAAGTTGCGAGCGGGAGTCGGAATGAGCAGTTCTTC	CASSQVASGSRNEQFF
NA	TRBJ2-1	NA	TRBV14	TGTGCCAGCAGCCAAGGCGTTCGGGGGGCTATCTACAATGAGCAGTTCTTC	CASSQGVRGAIYNEQFF
NA	TRBJ2-4	NA	TRBV20-1	TGCAGTGCTCGCTTTCCGGGGAAGGGCATTCAGTACTTC	CSARFPGKGIQYF
TRBD2	TRBJ2-7	NA	TRBV10-3	TGTGCCATCAGTGAGACTGCAGCGGGAGTGGATATTTCTACGGGAGAGCAGTACTTC	CAISETAAGVDISTGEQYF
TRBD2	TRBJ2-3	NA	TRBV28	TGTGCCAGCAGAATTGGGGGGGGAAGCACAGATACGCAGTATTTT	CASRIGGGSTDTQYF
TRBD1	TRBJ1-5	NA	TRBV28	TGTGCCAGCAGTAGGGACAGGGACGTGAAGCCCCAGCATTTT	CASSRDRDVKPQHF
TRBD1	TRBJ2-6	few	TRBV6-2/TRBV6-3	TGTGCTAGCAGGAGACAGGGTCCTCGGGCCAACGTCCTGACTTTC	CASRRQGPRANVLTF
TRBD2	TRBJ2-5	many	TRBV6-2/TRBV6-3	TGTGCCAGCTCACGCACTAGCGGAGAGACCCAGTACTTC	CASSRTSGETQYF
NA	TRBJ2-7	NA	TRBV11-2	TGTGCCAGCAGCTTAGAAGCAGGGATATCCTACGAGCAGTACTTC	CASSLEAGISYEQYF
NA	TRBJ2-3	few	TRBV27	TGTGCCAGCAGTTTTGGGTTCGTAGACACAGATACGCAGTATTTT	CASSFGFVDTDTQYF
NA	TRBJ2-5	few	TRBV7-2	TGTGCCAGCAGCCCCCCCACCCGTAGGGAGACCCAGTACTTC	CASSPPTRRETQYF
NA	TRBJ1-1	NA	TRBV11-2	TGTGCCAGCAGCTTATTATCGAGGACGGAGTCGGTGGCTTTCTTT	CASSLLSRTESVAFF
NA	TRBJ1-3	NA	TRBV4-3	TGCGCCAGCAGCCAAGATACGGCGGGCAGGGCTGGAAACACCATATATTTT	CASSQDTAGRAGNTIYF
NA	TRBJ1-6	NA	TRBV12-3/TRBV12-4	TGTGCCAGCAGTCGTAACTCCTATAATTCACCCCTCCACTTT	CASSRNSYNSPLHF
TRBD2	TRBJ2-1	few	TRBV20-1	TGCAGTGCTCCCCCGCGGGAGTTCTACAATGAGCAGTTCTTC	CSAPPREFYNEQFF
TRBD2	TRBJ2-2	few	TRBV14	TGTGCCAGCAGCCAAGAGGGACTAGCCGGGGAGCTGTTTTTT	CASSQEGLAGELFF
NA	TRBJ1-2	NA	TRBV20-1	TGCAGTGCTCCCAACGGTCGCAGGGATGGTGGCTACACCTTC	CSAPNGRRDGGYTF
TRBD2	TRBJ2-1	NA	TRBV6-2/TRBV6-3	TGTGCCAGCAGGAGAAAGCAACTAGCGAATGAGCAGTTCTTC	CASRRKQLANEQFF
TRBD2	TRBJ2-7	many	TRBV10-3	TGTGCCATCAGTGAGACCAACGGACTAGCGGTTACCTACGAGCAGTACTTC	CAISETNGLAVTYEQYF
NA	TRBJ1-1	few	TRBV7-2	TGTGCCAGCAGCTTAAGTCGGGGTGGAGGCACTGAAGCTTTCTTT	CASSLSRGGGTEAFF
NA	TRBJ2-2	NA	TRBV24-1	TGTGCCACCACAGGTCCTCCGAACACCGGGGAGCTGTTTTTT	CATTGPPNTGELFF
TRBD2	TRBJ2-1	few	TRBV6-2/TRBV6-3	TGTGCCAGCAGTTTTGGACTAGCGGGGGCCCGTACCAGATTCAATGAGCAGTTCTTC	CASSFGLAGARTRFNEQFF
TRBD1	TRBJ2-2	few	TRBV4-3	TGCGCCAGCAGCCGAGCTGGGACAGGGAACACCGGGGAGCTGTTTTTT	CASSRAGTGNTGELFF
NA	TRBJ2-1	NA	TRBV20-1	TGCAGTGCGGACTTCGAGCGGGTTCAGGCGGATGAGCAGTTCTTC	CSADFERVQADEQFF
NA	TRBJ2-7	NA	TRBV9	TGTGCCAGCAGCGTAGCGCAGGGATCCTACGAGCAGTACTTC	CASSVAQGSYEQYF